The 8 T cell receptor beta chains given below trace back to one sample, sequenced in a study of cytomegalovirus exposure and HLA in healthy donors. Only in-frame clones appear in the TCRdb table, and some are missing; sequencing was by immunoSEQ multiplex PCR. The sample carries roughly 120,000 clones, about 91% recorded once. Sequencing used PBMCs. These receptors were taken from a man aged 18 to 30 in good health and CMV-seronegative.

CDR3 region: CASSQEMTGYEQYF. The CDR3, as DNA: TGTGCCAGCAGCCAAGAAATGACAGGGTACGAGCAGTACTTC. The rearrangement joins TRBV4-2 to TRBJ2-7; 7 bases fit TRBD1. In germline, CDR1 is LGHNA, CDR2 YNFKEQ. The ends lost 0 bases at V and 4 bases at J; junction bases unmatched: 3. CDR3 size: 14 residues.

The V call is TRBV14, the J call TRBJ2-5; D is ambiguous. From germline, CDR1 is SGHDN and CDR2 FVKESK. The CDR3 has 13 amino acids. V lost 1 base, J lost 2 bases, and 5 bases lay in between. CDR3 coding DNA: TGTGCCAGCAGCCAAGTCGTTCAAGAGACCCAGTACTTC. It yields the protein CASSQVVQETQYF.

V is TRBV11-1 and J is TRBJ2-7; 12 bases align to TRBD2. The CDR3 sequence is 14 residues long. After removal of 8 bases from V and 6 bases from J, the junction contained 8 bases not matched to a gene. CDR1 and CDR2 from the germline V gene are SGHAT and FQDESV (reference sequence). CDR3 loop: CASGRLAGVLEQYF. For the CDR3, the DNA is TGTGCCAGCGGAAGACTAGCGGGAGTTCTCGAGCAGTACTTC.

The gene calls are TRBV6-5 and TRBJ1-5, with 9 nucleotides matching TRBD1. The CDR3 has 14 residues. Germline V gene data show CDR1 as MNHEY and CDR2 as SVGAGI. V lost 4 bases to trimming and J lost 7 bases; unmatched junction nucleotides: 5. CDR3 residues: CASSFRQGGQPQHF. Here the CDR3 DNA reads TGTGCCAGCAGTTTTCGACAGGGGGGGCAGCCCCAGCATTTT.

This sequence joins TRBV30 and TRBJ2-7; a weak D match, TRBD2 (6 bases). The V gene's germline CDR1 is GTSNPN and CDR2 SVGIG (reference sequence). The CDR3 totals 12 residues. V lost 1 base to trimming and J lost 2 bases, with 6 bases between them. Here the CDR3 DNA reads TGTGCCTGGAGTGGCGGGACCTACGAGCAGTACTTC. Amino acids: CAWSGGTYEQYF.

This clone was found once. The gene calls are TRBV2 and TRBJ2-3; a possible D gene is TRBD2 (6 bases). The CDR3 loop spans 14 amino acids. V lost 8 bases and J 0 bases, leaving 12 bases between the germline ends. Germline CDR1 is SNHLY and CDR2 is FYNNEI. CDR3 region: CASHGTPSTDTQYF. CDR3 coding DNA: TGTGCCAGCCATGGGACTCCTAGCACAGATACGCAGTATTTT.

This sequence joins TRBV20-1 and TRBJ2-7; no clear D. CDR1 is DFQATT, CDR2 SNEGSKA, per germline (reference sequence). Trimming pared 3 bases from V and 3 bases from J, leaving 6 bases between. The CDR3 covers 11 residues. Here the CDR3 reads CSASGGYEQYF. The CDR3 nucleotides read TGCAGTGCTAGCGGCGGCTACGAGCAGTACTTC.

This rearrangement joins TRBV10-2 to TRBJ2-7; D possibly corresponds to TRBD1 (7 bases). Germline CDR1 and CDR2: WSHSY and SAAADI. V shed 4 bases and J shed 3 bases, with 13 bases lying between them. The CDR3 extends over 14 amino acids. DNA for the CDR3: TGCGCCAGCAGTGTCCGACAGGGAGGCTACGAGCAGTACTTC. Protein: CASSVRQGGYEQYF.